This is a list of T cell receptor beta chains from one sample in a study of patients and donors after allogeneic stem cell transplantation. TCRdb called the RT-PCR reads again in MiXCR, with one record for every CDR3 protein. The repertoire holds some 150,000 distinct CDR3 sequences, with about a third as singletons. Input material: blood, either unsorted or a sorted T cell fraction (not recorded which). The receptors originated from a human donor who was either an allogeneic HSCT recipient or a stem cell or donor lymphocyte infusion donor (not recorded which). It is not recorded whose cells these are; they may come from a transplant donor. Both conserved end residues are part of each CDR3. The D gene is left open where the match is weak. For some rows the clone size is stated as once, few or many, or as a class when expanded; others skip it.

length	V	size	J	D	DNA	CDR3
15	TRBV5-1	.	TRBJ1-1	TRBD1	TGCGCCAGCAGCCAAGGACAGGGACAATACACTGAAGCTTTCTTT	CASSQGQGQYTEAFF
14	TRBV5-6	few	TRBJ1-1	TRBD1	TGTGCCAGCAGCCGAGGGACAGGGGGCACTGAAGCTTTCTTT	CASSRGTGGTEAFF
13	TRBV12-3/TRBV12-4	.	TRBJ1-1	.	TGTGCCAGCAGGCCCCGGGGGGCCACTGAAGCTTTCTTT	CASRPRGATEAFF
14	TRBV6-5	.	TRBJ1-1	TRBD1	TGTGCCAGCAGTTCGAACAGGGGCGGCACTGAAGCTTTCTTT	CASSSNRGGTEAFF
16	TRBV6-2/TRBV6-3	few	TRBJ2-7	TRBD1	TGTGCCAGCACCCGAGACAGGGGACCAATCCCCTACGAGCAGTACTTC	CASTRDRGPIPYEQYF
15	TRBV5-1	few	TRBJ1-6	.	TGCGCCAGCAGCAACACGGGACACAATAATTCACCCCTCCACTTT	CASSNTGHNNSPLHF
15	TRBV7-9	.	TRBJ1-2	.	TGTGCCAGCAGCTTAGCGGCCGTGCACCGCTATGGCTACACCTTC	CASSLAAVHRYGYTF
16	TRBV7-9	few	TRBJ2-1	TRBD2	TGTGCCAGCAGCTTAGCTTCAAGTAGCGGGGACAATGAGCAGTTCTTC	CASSLASSSGDNEQFF
14	TRBV11-2	many	TRBJ1-5	.	TGTGCCAGCAGCTTAGAAGGGGCAGGTCAGCCCCAGCATTTT	CASSLEGAGQPQHF
13	TRBV20-1	.	TRBJ2-7	.	TGCAGTGCTAGACAGGGACACTCCTACGAGCAGTACTTC	CSARQGHSYEQYF
14	TRBV12-3/TRBV12-4	many	TRBJ1-1	.	TGTGCCAGCAGTTTCGGGAGACAAAACACTGAAGCTTTCTTT	CASSFGRQNTEAFF
11	TRBV20-1	.	TRBJ2-3	.	TGCAGTGGGGCCCTAACAGATACGCAGTATTTT	CSGALTDTQYF
16	TRBV7-9	.	TRBJ1-2	.	TGTGCCAGCAGCTTAGAAAATCGGCGGAATTCCTATGGCTACACCTTC	CASSLENRRNSYGYTF
14	TRBV5-1	.	TRBJ1-1	.	TGCGCCAGCAGCGCCCAGACTGGGAACACTGAAGCTTTCTTT	CASSAQTGNTEAFF
16	TRBV7-2	few	TRBJ1-5	.	TGTGCCAGCAGCTCCGTTCCATCCTATAGCAATCAGCCCCAGCATTTT	CASSSVPSYSNQPQHF
14	TRBV7-9	.	TRBJ1-5	.	TGTGCCAGCAGCTCATCCGGGACGAATCAGCCCCAGCATTTT	CASSSSGTNQPQHF
14	TRBV20-1	.	TRBJ1-5	.	TGCAGTGCTAGGGAAGACAATAGCAATCAGCCCCAGCATTTT	CSAREDNSNQPQHF
15	TRBV4-3	few	TRBJ1-1	TRBD1	TGCGCCAGCAGCCAAGCGGCAGGGGGCATTACTGAAGCTTTCTTT	CASSQAAGGITEAFF
15	TRBV28	.	TRBJ1-4	TRBD1	TGTGCCAGCCTGGGACAGGGACGTACTAATGAAAAACTGTTTTTT	CASLGQGRTNEKLFF
13	TRBV29-1	.	TRBJ1-2	.	TGCAGCGTTGAACGGGGACCGTTGTATGGCTACACCTTC	CSVERGPLYGYTF
15	TRBV5-1	.	TRBJ2-1	.	TGCGCCAGCAGCTTGGGGGAGGACGCCTACAATGAGCAGTTCTTC	CASSLGEDAYNEQFF
15	TRBV19	few	TRBJ1-5	.	TGTGCCAGTAAGATCGGGCCACCTAGCAATCAGCCCCAGCATTTT	CASKIGPPSNQPQHF
12	TRBV29-1	.	TRBJ2-1	.	TGCACCGCTCGGGGCGCCTACAATGAGCAGTTCTTC	CTARGAYNEQFF
15	TRBV24-1	.	TRBJ2-1	.	TGTGCCACCGGGGACGGACTGAGCTCCTACAATGAGCAGTTCTTC	CATGDGLSSYNEQFF
14	TRBV7-2	few	TRBJ2-5	TRBD1	TGTGCCAGCCTTTCGAGGGGGCGACAAGAGACCCAGTACTTC	CASLSRGRQETQYF
12	TRBV29-1	.	TRBJ2-1	.	TGCAGCGTAGCCCCGGGACCCAATGAGCAGTTCTTC	CSVAPGPNEQFF
14	TRBV7-8	few	TRBJ2-2	.	TGTGCCAGCAGCCCCTCCGGAGCGGCCGGGGAGCTGTTTTTT	CASSPSGAAGELFF
17	TRBV7-8	.	TRBJ1-1	TRBD1	TGTGCCAGCAGCTTAGTAGACAGGGCAATCGTGAACACTGAAGCTTTCTTT	CASSLVDRAIVNTEAFF
14	TRBV24-1	.	TRBJ1-1	.	TGTGCCACCAGTGCCAATACAGGGTACACTGAAGCTTTCTTT	CATSANTGYTEAFF
13	TRBV30	.	TRBJ1-5	.	TGTGCCTGGAGTTCGTCGAGCGGTCAGCCCCAGCATTTT	CAWSSSSGQPQHF
14	TRBV4-3	.	TRBJ2-3	TRBD2	TGCGCCAGCGATGGCGGGGGGGCAGGGGATACGCAGTATTTT	CASDGGGAGDTQYF
13	TRBV15	.	TRBJ2-1	.	TGTGCCACCAGCAGAGATCGGATGGGTGAGCAGTTCTTC	CATSRDRMGEQFF
15	TRBV28	few	TRBJ2-3	TRBD1	TGTGCCAGCAGTTTAGTAAGGACAGGGGCCTTTGGCAGGTATTTT	CASSLVRTGAFGRYF
15	TRBV6-6	.	TRBJ2-1	TRBD1	TGTGCCAGCAGAGAGAGAGGACAGGGGTACAATGAGCAGTTCTTC	CASRERGQGYNEQFF
13	TRBV5-1	.	TRBJ2-5	.	TGCGCCAGCAGCTTGATGTACGGAGAGACCCAGTACTTC	CASSLMYGETQYF
14	TRBV9	few	TRBJ1-1	.	TGTGCCAGCAGTACGGCCCACATGAACACTGAAGCTTTCTTT	CASSTAHMNTEAFF